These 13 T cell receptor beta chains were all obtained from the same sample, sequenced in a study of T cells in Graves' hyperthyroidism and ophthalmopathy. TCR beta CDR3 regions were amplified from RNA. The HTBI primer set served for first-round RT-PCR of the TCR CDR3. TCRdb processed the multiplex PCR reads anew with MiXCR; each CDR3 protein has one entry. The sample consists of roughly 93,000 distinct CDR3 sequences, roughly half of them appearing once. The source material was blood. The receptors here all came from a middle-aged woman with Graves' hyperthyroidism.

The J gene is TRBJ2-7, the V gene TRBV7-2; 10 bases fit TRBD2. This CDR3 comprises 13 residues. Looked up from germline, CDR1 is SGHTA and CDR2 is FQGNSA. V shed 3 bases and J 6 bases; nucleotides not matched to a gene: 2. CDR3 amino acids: CASSFSSGSEQYF. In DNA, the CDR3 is TGTGCCAGCAGCTTCTCTAGCGGGAGCGAGCAGTACTTC.

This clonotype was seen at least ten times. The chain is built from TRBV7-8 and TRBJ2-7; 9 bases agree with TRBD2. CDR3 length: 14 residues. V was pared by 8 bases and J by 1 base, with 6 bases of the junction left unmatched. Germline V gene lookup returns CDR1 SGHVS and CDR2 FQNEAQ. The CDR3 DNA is TGTGCCAGCTATAGCGGGAGAGGGTCCTACGAGCAGTACTTC. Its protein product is CASYSGRGSYEQYF.

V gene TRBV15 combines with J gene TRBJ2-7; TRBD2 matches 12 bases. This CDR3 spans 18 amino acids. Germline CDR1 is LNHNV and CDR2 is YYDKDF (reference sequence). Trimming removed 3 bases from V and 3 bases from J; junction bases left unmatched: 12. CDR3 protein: CATSRRLAGAQPDYEQYF. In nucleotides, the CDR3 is TGTGCCACCAGCAGGCGACTAGCGGGAGCACAGCCCGACTACGAGCAGTACTTC. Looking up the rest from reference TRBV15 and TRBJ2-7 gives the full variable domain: DAMVIQNPRYQVTQFGKPVTLSCSQTLNHNVMYWYQQKSSQAPKLLFHYYDKDFNNEADTPDNFQSRRPNTSFCFLDIRSPGLGDTAMYLCATSRRLAGAQPDYEQYFGPGTRLTVT.

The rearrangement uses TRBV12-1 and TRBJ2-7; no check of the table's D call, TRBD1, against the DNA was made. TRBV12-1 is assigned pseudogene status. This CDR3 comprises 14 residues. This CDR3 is CASSFGQRLREQYF. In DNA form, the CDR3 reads TGTGCCAGCAGCTTTGGACAGCGTCTTCGGGAGCAGTACTTC.

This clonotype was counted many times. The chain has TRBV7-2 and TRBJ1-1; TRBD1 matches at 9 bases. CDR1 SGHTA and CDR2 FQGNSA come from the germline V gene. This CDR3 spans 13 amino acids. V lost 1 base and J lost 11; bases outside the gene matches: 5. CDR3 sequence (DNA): TGTGCCAGCAGCTTAGAAGGGACAGGGCCGGCTTTCTTT. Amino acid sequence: CASSLEGTGPAFF. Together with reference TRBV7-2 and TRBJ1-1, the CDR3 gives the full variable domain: GAGVSQSPSNKVTEKGKDVELRCDPISGHTALYWYRQSLGQGLEFLIYFQGNSAPDKSGLPSDRFSAERTGGSVSTLTIQRTQQEDSAVYLCASSLEGTGPAFFGQGTRLTVV.

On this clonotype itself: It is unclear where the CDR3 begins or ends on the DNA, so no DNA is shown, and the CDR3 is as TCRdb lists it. This CDR3 reads CSVEDRGDTQYFGRGGANVLTF. This chain links TRBV29-1 with TRBJ2-6; the table assigns TRBD1, which was not confirmed against the DNA. The CDR3 comprises 22 residues, both ends counted. Germline assignment: CDR1 SQVTM and CDR2 ANQGSEA.

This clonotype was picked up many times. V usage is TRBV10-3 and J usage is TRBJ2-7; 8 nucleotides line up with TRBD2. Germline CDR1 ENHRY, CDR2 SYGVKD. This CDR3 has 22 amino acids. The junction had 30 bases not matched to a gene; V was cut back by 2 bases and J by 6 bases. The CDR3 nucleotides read TGTGCCATCAGTGAGGGTCACCCAGAGGGGCGGCAAGTAGCGGGGCCTCCGGGCGAGCAGTACTTC. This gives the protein CAISEGHPEGRQVAGPPGEQYF.

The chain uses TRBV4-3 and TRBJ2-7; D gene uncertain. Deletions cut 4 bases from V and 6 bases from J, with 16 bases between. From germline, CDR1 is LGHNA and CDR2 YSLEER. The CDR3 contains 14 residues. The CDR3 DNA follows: TGCGCCAGCAGCCTTAAGGGCTCGGTGGGCGAGCAGTACTTC. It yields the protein CASSLKGSVGEQYF.

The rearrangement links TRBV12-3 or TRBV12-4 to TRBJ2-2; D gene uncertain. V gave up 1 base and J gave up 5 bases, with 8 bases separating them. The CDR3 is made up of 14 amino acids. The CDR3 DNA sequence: TGTGCCAGCAGTTTAGGGCAAAGAACCGGGGAGCTGTTTTTT. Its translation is CASSLGQRTGELFF.

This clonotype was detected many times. This CDR3 reads CSGGVTPFYEQYF. CDR3 nucleotides: TGCAGCGGCGGGGTCACACCGTTTTACGAGCAGTACTTC. J is TRBJ2-7 and V is TRBV29-1, with D possibly TRBD2 on 6 matching bases. V was pared by 7 bases and J by 4 bases, with 17 bases between. This CDR3 region has 13 residues. Per the germline V gene, CDR1 is SQVTM and CDR2 is ANQGSEA.

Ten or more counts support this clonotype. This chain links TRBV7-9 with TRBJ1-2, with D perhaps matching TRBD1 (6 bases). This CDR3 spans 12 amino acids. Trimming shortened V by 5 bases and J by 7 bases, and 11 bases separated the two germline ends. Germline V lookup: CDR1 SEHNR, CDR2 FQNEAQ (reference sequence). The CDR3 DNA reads TGTGCCAGCAGCCTTGGACAGATTGGCTACACCTTC. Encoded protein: CASSLGQIGYTF.

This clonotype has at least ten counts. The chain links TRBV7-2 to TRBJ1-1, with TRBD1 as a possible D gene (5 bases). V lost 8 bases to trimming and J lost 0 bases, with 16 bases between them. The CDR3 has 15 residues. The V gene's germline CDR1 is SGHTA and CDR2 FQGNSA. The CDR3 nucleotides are TGTGCCAGCTCTCCAGGGACGGACTTGAACACTGAAGCTTTCTTT. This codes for CASSPGTDLNTEAFF.

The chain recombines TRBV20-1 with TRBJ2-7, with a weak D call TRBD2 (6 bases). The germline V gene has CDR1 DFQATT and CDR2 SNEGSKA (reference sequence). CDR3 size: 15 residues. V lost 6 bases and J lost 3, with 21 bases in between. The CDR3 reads CSAQRGGNPLYEQYF. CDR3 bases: TGCAGTGCCCAAAGGGGAGGCAACCCCCTCTACGAGCAGTACTTC.